Presented here are 8 T cell receptor beta chains from one specimen sequenced in a study of T cell responses to AZD1222 COVID-19 vaccine. Data came from immunoSEQ multiplex PCR; TCRdb stores just in-frame clones and leaves some out. The sample has 90,000 to 110,000 clones, about 90% seen once. Sample: peripheral blood, taken on day 0 of AZD1222 vaccination. The receptor source for this set is an adult in good health.

This clone was detected once. This chain links TRBV7-2 with TRBJ1-2; no clear D. The CDR3 sequence is 16 residues long. Trimming removed 4 bases from V and 2 bases from J, with 17 bases in between. CDR1 is SGHTA and CDR2 is FQGNSA in the germline V gene. CDR3 DNA: TGTGCCAGCAGCTCCGGGGTGGGAGGCGAAAACTATGGCTACACCTTC. Translating gives CASSSGVGGENYGYTF.

This clone was observed once. The chain uses TRBV5-6 and TRBJ2-4, with a tentative D call TRBD1 (5 bases). The V gene's germline CDR1 is SGHDT and CDR2 YYEEEE. CDR3 length: 15 residues. V was pared by 5 bases and J by 1 base, with 13 bases between. The CDR3 loop is CASSPLAGAKNIQYF. The CDR3 DNA reads TGTGCCAGCAGTCCTCTGGCAGGGGCCAAAAACATTCAGTACTTC.

The V gene is TRBV6-5, the J gene TRBJ1-2; D uncertain. Germline V gives CDR1 MNHEY, CDR2 SVGAGI. Between the trimmed V and J ends, which lost 6 bases and 5 bases, there was a span of 19 bases. The CDR3 loop spans 15 amino acids. The CDR3: CASSLGEGTSYGYTF. CDR3 nucleotide sequence: TGTGCCAGCAGCCTCGGGGAGGGAACTTCTTATGGCTACACCTTC.

The V gene is TRBV18, the J gene TRBJ2-7, with D maybe TRBD1 (6 bases). The CDR3 has 16 amino acids. The germline CDR1 and CDR2 sequences are KGHSH and LQKENI. Trimming left V 0 bases short and J 2 bases short, with 14 bases between. CDR3 nucleotide sequence: TGTGCCAGCTCACCACCTGAGGGCCAGGGGCCCTACGAGCAGTACTTC. It specifies CASSPPEGQGPYEQYF.

The chain is built from TRBV3-1 (or the pseudogene TRBV3-2) and TRBJ1-1; D perhaps matches TRBD1 (6 bases). Per germline, CDR1 LGHDT and CDR2 YNNKEL (reference sequence). The length of the CDR3 is 12 residues. V lost 1 base, J lost 8 bases, and 8 bases lay in between. The CDR3 DNA sequence: TGTGCCAGCAGCCAAGGGACAGTCGAAGCTTTCTTT. Amino acid sequence: CASSQGTVEAFF.

Concerning this clone: In the same sample, other DNA sequences code for this CDR3. The chain uses TRBV5-1 and TRBJ2-6, with D unclear. This CDR3 region has 16 residues. V lost 0 bases to trimming and J lost 0 bases, with 7 bases between them. CDR1 SGHRS and CDR2 YFSETQ come from the germline V gene. In DNA form, the CDR3 reads TGCGCCAGCAGCTTGGGCGATAGCTCTGGGGCCAACGTCCTGACTTTC. The encoded protein is CASSLGDSSGANVLTF.

The chain uses TRBV5-4 and TRBJ1-1; D ambiguous. V lost 5 bases and J lost 7, with 9 bases in between. This CDR3 contains 11 residues. The germline V gene has CDR1 SGHNT and CDR2 YYREEE (reference sequence). DNA of the CDR3: TGTGCCAGCAGTTTAGGAGGTGAAGCTTTCTTT. This sequence encodes CASSLGGEAFF.

The V gene is TRBV18, the J gene TRBJ1-4; 9 positions agree with TRBD1. V was clipped by 5 bases and J by 6 bases; unmatched bases: 4. The germline gives CDR1 KGHSH, CDR2 LQKENI. The CDR3 consists of 14 residues. CDR3 amino acids: CASSWTGAHEKLFF. DNA of the CDR3: TGTGCCAGCTCATGGACAGGGGCGCATGAAAAACTGTTTTTT.